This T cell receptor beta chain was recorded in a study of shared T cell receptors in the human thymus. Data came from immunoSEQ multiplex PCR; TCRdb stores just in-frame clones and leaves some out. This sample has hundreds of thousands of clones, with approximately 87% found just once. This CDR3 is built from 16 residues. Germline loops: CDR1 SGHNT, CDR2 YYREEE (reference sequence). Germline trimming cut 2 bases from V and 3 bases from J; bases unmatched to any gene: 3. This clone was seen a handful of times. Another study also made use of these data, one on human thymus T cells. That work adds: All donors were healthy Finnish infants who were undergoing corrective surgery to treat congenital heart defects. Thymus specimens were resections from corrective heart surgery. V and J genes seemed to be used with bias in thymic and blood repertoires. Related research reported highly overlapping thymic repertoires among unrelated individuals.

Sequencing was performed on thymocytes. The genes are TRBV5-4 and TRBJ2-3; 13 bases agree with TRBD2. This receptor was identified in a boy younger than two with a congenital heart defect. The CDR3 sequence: CASSFRLAGGTDTQYF. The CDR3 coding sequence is TGTGCCAGCAGCTTCCGACTAGCGGGAGGAACAGATACGCAGTATTTT.